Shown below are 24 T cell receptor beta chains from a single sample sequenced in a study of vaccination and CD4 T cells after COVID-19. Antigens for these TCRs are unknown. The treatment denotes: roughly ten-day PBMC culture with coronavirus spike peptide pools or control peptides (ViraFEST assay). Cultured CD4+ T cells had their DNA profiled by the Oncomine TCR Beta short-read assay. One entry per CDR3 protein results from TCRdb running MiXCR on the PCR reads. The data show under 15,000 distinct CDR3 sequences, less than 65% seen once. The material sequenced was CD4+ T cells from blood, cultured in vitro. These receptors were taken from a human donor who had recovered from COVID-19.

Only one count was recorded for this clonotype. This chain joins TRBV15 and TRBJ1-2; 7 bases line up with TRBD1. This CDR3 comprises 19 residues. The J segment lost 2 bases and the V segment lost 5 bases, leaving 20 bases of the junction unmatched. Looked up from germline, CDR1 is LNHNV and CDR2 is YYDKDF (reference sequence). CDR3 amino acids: CATSRNLGTVDSFNYGYTF. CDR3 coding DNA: TGTGCCACCAGCCGAAACTTAGGGACAGTCGATTCTTTCAACTATGGCTACACCTTC. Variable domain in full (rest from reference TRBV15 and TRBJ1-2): DAMVIQNPRYQVTQFGKPVTLSCSQTLNHNVMYWYQQKSSQAPKLLFHYYDKDFNNEADTPDNFQSRRPNTSFCFLDIRSPGLGDTAMYLCATSRNLGTVDSFNYGYTFGSGTRLTVV.

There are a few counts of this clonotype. CDR3 in amino acids: CASSYSGRVSTEAFF. The CDR3 bases are TGTGCCAGCAGTTACTCAGGCAGGGTGTCCACTGAAGCTTTCTTT. The J gene is TRBJ1-1, the V gene TRBV6-5; tentatively, D is TRBD1 (5 bases). This CDR3 comprises 15 residues. V shed 0 bases and J shed 4 bases, with 12 bases lying between them. From germline, CDR1 is MNHEY and CDR2 SVGAGI.

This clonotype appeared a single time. Here the CDR3 reads CSARGFGEKLFF. The CDR3 DNA reads TGCAGTGCTAGGGGTTTCGGGGAAAAACTGTTTTTT. V gene TRBV20-1 combines with J gene TRBJ1-4; D gene uncertain. This CDR3 contains 12 residues. Germline CDR1 reads DFQATT; CDR2 reads SNEGSKA (reference sequence). The V gene lost 3 bases and the J gene lost 8 bases, with 10 bases spanning the gap.

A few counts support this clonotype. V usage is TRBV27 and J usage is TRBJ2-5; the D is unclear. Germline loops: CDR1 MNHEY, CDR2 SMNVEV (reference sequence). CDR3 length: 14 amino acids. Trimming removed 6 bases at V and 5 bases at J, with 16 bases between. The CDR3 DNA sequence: TGTGCCAGCAGAAGCCGGTTCACTGGGGAGACCCAGTACTTC. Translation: CASRSRFTGETQYF.

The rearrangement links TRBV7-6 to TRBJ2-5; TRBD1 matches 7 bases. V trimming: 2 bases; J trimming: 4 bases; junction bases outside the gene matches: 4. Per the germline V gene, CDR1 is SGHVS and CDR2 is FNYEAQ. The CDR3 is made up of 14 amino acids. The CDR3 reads CASSLNPGGETQYF. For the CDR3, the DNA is TGTGCCAGCAGCTTAAATCCAGGGGGAGAGACCCAGTACTTC.

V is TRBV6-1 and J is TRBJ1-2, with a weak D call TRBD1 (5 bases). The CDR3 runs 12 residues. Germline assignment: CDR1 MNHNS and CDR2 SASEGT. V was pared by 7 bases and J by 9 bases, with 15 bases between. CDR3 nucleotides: TGTGCCAGCACCGACCTAGGGGTTAGCTACACCTTC. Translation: CASTDLGVSYTF.

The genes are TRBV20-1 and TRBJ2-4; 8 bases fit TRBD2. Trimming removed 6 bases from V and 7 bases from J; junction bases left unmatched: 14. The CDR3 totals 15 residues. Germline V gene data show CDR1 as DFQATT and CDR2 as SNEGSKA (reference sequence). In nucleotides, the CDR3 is TGCAGTGCCCAGGCCCGGACTAGCTCGGGTAACATTCAGTACTTC. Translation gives CSAQARTSSGNIQYF.

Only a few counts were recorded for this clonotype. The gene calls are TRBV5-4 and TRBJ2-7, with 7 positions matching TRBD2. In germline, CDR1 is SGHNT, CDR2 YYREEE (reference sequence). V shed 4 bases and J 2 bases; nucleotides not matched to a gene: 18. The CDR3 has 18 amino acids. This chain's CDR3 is CASSATGRGTHSPYEQYF. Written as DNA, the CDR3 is TGTGCCAGCAGCGCCACCGGGCGGGGGACCCACAGCCCCTACGAGCAGTACTTC.

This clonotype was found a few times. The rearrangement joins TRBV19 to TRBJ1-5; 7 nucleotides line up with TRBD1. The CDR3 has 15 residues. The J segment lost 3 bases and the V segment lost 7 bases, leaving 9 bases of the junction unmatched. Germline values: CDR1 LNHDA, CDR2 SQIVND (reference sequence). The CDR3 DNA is TGTGCCAGTACCTTAGACAGGGAGAACAATCAGCCCCAGCATTTT. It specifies CASTLDRENNQPQHF.

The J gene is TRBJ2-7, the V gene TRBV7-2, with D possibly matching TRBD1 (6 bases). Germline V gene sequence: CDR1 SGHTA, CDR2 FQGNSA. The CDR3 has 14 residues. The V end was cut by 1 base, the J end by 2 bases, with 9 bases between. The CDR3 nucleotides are TGTGCCAGCAGCTTAGAAGGGGGACCCTACGAGCAGTACTTC. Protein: CASSLEGGPYEQYF. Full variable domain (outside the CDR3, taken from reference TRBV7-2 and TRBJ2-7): GAGVSQSPSNKVTEKGKDVELRCDPISGHTALYWYRQSLGQGLEFLIYFQGNSAPDKSGLPSDRFSAERTGGSVSTLTIQRTQQEDSAVYLCASSLEGGPYEQYFGPGTRLTVT.

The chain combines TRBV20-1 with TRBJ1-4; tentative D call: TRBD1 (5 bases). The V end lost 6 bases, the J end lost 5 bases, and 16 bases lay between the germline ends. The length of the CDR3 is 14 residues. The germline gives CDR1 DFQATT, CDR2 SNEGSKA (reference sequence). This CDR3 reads CSAPRGAVNEKLFF. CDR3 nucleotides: TGCAGTGCCCCGCGCGGGGCCGTAAATGAAAAACTGTTTTTT.

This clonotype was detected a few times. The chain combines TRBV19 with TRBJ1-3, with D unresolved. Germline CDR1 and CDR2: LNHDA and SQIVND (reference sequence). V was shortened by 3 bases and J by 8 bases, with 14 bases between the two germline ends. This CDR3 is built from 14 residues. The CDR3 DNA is TGTGCCAGTAGTATTGCTTGGGGAGGAGACACCATATATTTT. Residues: CASSIAWGGDTIYF.

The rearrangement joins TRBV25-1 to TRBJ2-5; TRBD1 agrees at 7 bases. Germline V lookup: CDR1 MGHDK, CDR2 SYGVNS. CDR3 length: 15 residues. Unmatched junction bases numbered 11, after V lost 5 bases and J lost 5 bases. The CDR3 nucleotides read TGTGCCAGCAGTTCTGATTCGACAGGGCTCGAGACCCAGTACTTC. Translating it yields CASSSDSTGLETQYF.

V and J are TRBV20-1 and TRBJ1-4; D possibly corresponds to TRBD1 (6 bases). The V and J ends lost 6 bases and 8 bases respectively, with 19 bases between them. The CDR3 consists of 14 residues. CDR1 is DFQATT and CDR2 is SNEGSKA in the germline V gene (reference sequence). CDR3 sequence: CSADGGQEGEKLFF. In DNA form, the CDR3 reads TGCAGTGCCGACGGGGGGCAGGAGGGCGAAAAACTGTTTTTT.

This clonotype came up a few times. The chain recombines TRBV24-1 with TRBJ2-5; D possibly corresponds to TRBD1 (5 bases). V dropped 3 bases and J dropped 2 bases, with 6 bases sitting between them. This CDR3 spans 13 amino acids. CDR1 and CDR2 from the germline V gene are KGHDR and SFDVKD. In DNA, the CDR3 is TGTGCCACCAGTGATGGGGCTCAAGAGACCCAGTACTTC. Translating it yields CATSDGAQETQYF.

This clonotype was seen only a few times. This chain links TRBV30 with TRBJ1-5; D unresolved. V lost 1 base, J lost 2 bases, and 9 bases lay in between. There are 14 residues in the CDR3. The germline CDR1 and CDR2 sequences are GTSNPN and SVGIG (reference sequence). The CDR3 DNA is TGTGCCTGGAGTGGGGCGGAGGGCAATCAGCCCCAGCATTTT. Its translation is CAWSGAEGNQPQHF.

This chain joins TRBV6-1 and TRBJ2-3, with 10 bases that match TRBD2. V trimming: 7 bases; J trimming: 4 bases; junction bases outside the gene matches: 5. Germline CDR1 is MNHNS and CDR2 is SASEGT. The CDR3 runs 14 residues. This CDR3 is CASTPAGGADTQYF. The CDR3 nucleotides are TGTGCCAGCACCCCAGCGGGAGGGGCAGATACGCAGTATTTT.

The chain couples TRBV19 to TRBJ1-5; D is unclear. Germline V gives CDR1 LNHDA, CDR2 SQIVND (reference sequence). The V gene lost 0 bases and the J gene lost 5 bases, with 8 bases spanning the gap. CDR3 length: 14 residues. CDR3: CASSIEPTHQPQHF. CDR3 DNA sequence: TGTGCCAGTAGTATAGAACCGACCCATCAGCCCCAGCATTTT.

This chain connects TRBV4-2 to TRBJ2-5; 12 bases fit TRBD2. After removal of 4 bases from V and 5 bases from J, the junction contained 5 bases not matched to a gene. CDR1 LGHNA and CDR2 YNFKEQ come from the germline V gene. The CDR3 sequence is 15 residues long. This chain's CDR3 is CASSRRLAGVETQYF. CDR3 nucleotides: TGTGCCAGCAGCCGGAGACTAGCGGGAGTGGAGACCCAGTACTTC.

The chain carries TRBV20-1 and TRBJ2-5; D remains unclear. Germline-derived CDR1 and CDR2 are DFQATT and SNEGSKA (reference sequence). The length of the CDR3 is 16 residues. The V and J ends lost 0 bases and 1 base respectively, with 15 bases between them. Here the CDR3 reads CSARDSRTAIQETQYF. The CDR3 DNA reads TGCAGTGCTAGAGATTCTAGGACCGCCATCCAAGAGACCCAGTACTTC.

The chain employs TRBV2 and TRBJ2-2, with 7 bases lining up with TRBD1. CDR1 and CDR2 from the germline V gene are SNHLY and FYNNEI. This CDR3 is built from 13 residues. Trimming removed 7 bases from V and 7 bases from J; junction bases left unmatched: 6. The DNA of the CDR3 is TGTGCCAGCACCAACGGACAGGTCGGGGAGCTGTTTTTT. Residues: CASTNGQVGELFF.

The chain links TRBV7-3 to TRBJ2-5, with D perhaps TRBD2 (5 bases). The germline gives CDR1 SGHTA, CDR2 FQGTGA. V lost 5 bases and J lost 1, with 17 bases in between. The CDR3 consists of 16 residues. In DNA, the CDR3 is TGTGCCAGCAGCGACCGGGCGGTGGGAGTCCAAGAGACCCAGTACTTC. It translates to CASSDRAVGVQETQYF.

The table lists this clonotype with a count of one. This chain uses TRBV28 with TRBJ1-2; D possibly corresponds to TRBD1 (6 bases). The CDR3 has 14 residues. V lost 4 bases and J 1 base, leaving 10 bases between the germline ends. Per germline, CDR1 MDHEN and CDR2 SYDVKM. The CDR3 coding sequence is TGTGCCAGCAGTTCACAGGGAGATAACTATGGCTACACCTTC. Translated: CASSSQGDNYGYTF.

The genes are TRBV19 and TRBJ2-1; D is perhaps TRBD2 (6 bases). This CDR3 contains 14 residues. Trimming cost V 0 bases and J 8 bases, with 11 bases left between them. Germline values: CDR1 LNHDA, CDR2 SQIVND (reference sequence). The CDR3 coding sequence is TGTGCCAGTAGTATAGAGCCGACTAGGCATGAGCAGTTCTTC. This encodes CASSIEPTRHEQFF.